One sample yielded the 20 T cell receptor beta chains listed below, sequenced in a study of OX40 agonist ivuxolimab in advanced cancers. Profiling relied on immunoSEQ multiplex PCR, and the TCRdb table lists in-frame clones only, not all of them. The table lists 70,000 or so clones, 65% to 85% of them singletons, with roughly 0.8% in the top ten. The sequences come from CD4+ or CD8+ T cells sorted from blood, collected in a trial of the OX40 agonist ivuxolimab. The receptor source for this set is an adult with an advanced solid tumor such as melanoma, head and neck, liver or kidney cancer.

The V and J genes are TRBV11-3 and TRBJ1-1; D is unresolved. This CDR3 comprises 16 residues. Germline V gene data show CDR1 as SGHNT and CDR2 as YENEEA. V lost 2 bases to trimming and J lost 3 bases, with 16 bases between them. Written as DNA, the CDR3 is TGTGCCAGCAGCTTAAGTTGGCGGGCCGGGGACACTGAAGCTTTCTTT. It translates to CASSLSWRAGDTEAFF.

This chain links TRBV7-8 with TRBJ1-6; D call uncertain. The CDR3 spans 13 residues. Germline CDR1 reads SGHVS; CDR2 reads FQNEAQ. The V and J ends lost 4 bases and 5 bases respectively, with 6 bases between them. CDR3 amino acids: CASSWADNSPLHF. Written as DNA, the CDR3 is TGTGCCAGCAGCTGGGCCGATAATTCACCCCTCCACTTT.

As to this clone: The sample carries other DNA sequences with the same CDR3. The chain is built from TRBV27 and TRBJ2-3; D possibly corresponds to TRBD2 (5 bases). With 4 bases removed from V and 6 bases from J, the gap between germline ends came to 17 bases. Germline V gives CDR1 MNHEY, CDR2 SMNVEV (reference sequence). The CDR3 is made up of 15 amino acids. As DNA, the CDR3 is TGTGCCAGCAGTTCTCCGGGGTCTAGTACGGATACGCAGTATTTT. This sequence encodes CASSSPGSSTDTQYF.

This sequence joins TRBV7-9 and TRBJ1-2, with D hard to call. This CDR3 is built from 13 residues. The germline V gene encodes CDR1 SEHNR and CDR2 FQNEAQ (reference sequence). The germline V and J ends were trimmed by 7 bases and 0 bases, with 9 bases remaining between them. In DNA, the CDR3 is TGTGCCAGCACCCGGGGAACTAACTATGGCTACACCTTC. Its protein product is CASTRGTNYGYTF.

V usage is TRBV18 and J usage is TRBJ2-1; D is ambiguous. The CDR3 extends over 15 amino acids. In germline, CDR1 is KGHSH, CDR2 LQKENI. V was pared by 2 bases and J by 0 bases, with 8 bases between. The CDR3 is CASSPRAISYNEQFF. CDR3 coding DNA: TGTGCCAGCTCACCAAGGGCTATCTCCTACAATGAGCAGTTCTTC.

The chain joins TRBV27 to TRBJ2-3; 14 positions match TRBD2. CDR3 length: 15 amino acids. Per the germline V gene, CDR1 is MNHEY and CDR2 is SMNVEV (reference sequence). With V trimmed by 3 bases and J by 9 bases, 5 bases remained unmatched. DNA for the CDR3: TGTGCCAGCAGTTTGGGGGGACTAGCGGGAGACACGCAGTATTTT. As protein: CASSLGGLAGDTQYF.

The chain recombines TRBV6-5 with TRBJ1-1, with unresolved D. V gave up 4 bases and J gave up 1 base, with 7 bases separating them. Germline assignment: CDR1 MNHEY and CDR2 SVGAGI. This CDR3 contains 13 residues. The CDR3 DNA reads as TGTGCCAGCAGTTTTCAGGCGAACACTGAAGCTTTCTTT. It is translated as CASSFQANTEAFF.

This sequence joins TRBV6-1 and TRBJ2-3, with a weak D call TRBD1 (5 bases). Trimming left V 7 bases short and J 0 bases short, with 11 bases between. This CDR3 spans 14 amino acids. Per germline, CDR1 MNHNS and CDR2 SASEGT. DNA for the CDR3: TGTGCCAGCACCCGGACACCCAGCACAGATACGCAGTATTTT. This codes for CASTRTPSTDTQYF.

The chain links TRBV6-1 to TRBJ1-2; no clear D. CDR3 size: 11 residues. V lost 6 bases, J lost 4 bases, and 6 bases lay in between. CDR1 is MNHNS and CDR2 is SASEGT in the germline V gene. CDR3 amino acids: CASSSTYGYTF. Here the CDR3 DNA reads TGTGCCAGCAGCTCCACCTATGGCTACACCTTC.

The chain joins TRBV11-2 to TRBJ2-7; 7 positions match TRBD2. Germline V gene sequence: CDR1 SGHAT, CDR2 FQNNGV. The ends lost 2 bases at V and 5 bases at J; junction bases unmatched: 9. This CDR3 is 15 amino acids long. The CDR3 coding sequence is TGTGCCAGCAGCTTACTGGGAGGGAGGGCGAACGAGCAGTACTTC. Translated: CASSLLGGRANEQYF.

The chain has TRBV14 and TRBJ2-1; no definite D call. The germline V gene has CDR1 SGHDN and CDR2 FVKESK. This CDR3 has 16 amino acids. The ends were cut back, 0 bases at V and 5 bases at J, with 14 bases in the middle. The CDR3 protein is CASSQEAYLWNNEQFF. DNA of the CDR3: TGTGCCAGCAGCCAAGAAGCCTATTTGTGGAACAATGAGCAGTTCTTC. Drawing the rest from reference TRBV14 and TRBJ2-1, the complete variable domain is EAGVTQFPSHSVIEKGQTVTLRCDPISGHDNLYWYRRVMGKEIKFLLHFVKESKQDESGMPNNRFLAERTGGTYSTLKVQPAELEDSGVYFCASSQEAYLWNNEQFFGPGTRLTVL.

The rearrangement joins TRBV27 to TRBJ2-2, with a tentative D call TRBD1 (6 bases). V lost 6 bases and J lost 6, with 14 bases in between. This CDR3 has 14 amino acids. The germline CDR1 and CDR2 sequences are MNHEY and SMNVEV (reference sequence). The CDR3 bases are TGTGCCAGCAGATCCAACAGGGTGGCCGGGGAGCTGTTTTTT. As protein: CASRSNRVAGELFF.

This clone was seen just once. The V and J genes are TRBV7-9 and TRBJ1-1; 7 bases line up with TRBD1. V was pared by 4 bases and J by 4 bases, with 6 bases of the junction left unmatched. The CDR3 has 14 amino acids. Germline V lookup: CDR1 SEHNR, CDR2 FQNEAQ (reference sequence). In DNA, the CDR3 is TGTGCCAGCAGCTGGGGACAGCAAATCACTGAAGCTTTCTTT. As protein: CASSWGQQITEAFF.

This chain uses TRBV5-4 with TRBJ2-3, with TRBD1 matching 9 bases. The CDR3 contains 15 residues. The V and J ends lost 2 bases and 1 base, in that order; junction bases with no gene match: 2. Germline values: CDR1 SGHNT, CDR2 YYREEE (reference sequence). The CDR3 DNA is TGTGCCAGCAGCTTACAGGGGGCTGGCACAGATACGCAGTATTTT. Protein sequence: CASSLQGAGTDTQYF.

This chain links TRBV4-1 with TRBJ1-1; 7 bases line up with TRBD1. CDR3 length: 18 residues. The junction had 12 bases not matched to a gene; V was cut back by 1 base and J by 1 base. Germline V gene lookup returns CDR1 MGHRA and CDR2 YSYEKL. CDR3 loop: CASSQVFGRGGPNTEAFF. In nucleotides, the CDR3 is TGCGCCAGCAGCCAAGTGTTTGGCAGGGGGGGGCCGAACACTGAAGCTTTCTTT.

The rearrangement links TRBV28 to TRBJ2-7, with D perhaps matching TRBD1 (6 bases). CDR3 size: 14 residues. The V end was cut by 5 bases, the J end by 2 bases, with 13 bases between. CDR1 is MDHEN and CDR2 is SYDVKM in the germline V gene. The chain's CDR3 is CASSPYRDAYEQYF. The CDR3, as DNA: TGTGCCAGCAGTCCATACAGGGACGCCTACGAGCAGTACTTC.

V usage is TRBV5-5 and J usage is TRBJ2-6; D is undetermined. The CDR3 contains 15 residues. The V gene's germline CDR1 is SGHKS and CDR2 YYEKEE (reference sequence). V lost 0 bases and J lost 4, with 8 bases in between. CDR3 loop: CASSLVATGANVLTF. Here the CDR3 DNA reads TGTGCCAGCAGCTTGGTGGCGACCGGGGCCAACGTCCTGACTTTC. Filled out from reference TRBV5-5 and TRBJ2-6, the complete variable domain reads DAGVTQSPTHLIKTRGQQVTLRCSPISGHKSVSWYQQVLGQGPQFIFQYYEKEERGRGNFPDRFSARQFPNYSSELNVNALLLGDSALYLCASSLVATGANVLTFGAGSRLTVL.

This clone showed up just a few times. V and J are TRBV19 and TRBJ2-2, with 10 positions matching TRBD2. V shed 8 bases and J 6 bases; nucleotides not matched to a gene: 6. Germline lookup yields CDR1 LNHDA and CDR2 SQIVND (reference sequence). This CDR3 spans 14 amino acids. The CDR3 nucleotides read TGTGCCAGTCAAACTAGCGGGACCGCCGGGGAGCTGTTTTTT. Translated, it gives CASQTSGTAGELFF.

This chain links TRBV6-1 with TRBJ1-1, with D unresolved. Trimming pared 8 bases from V and 11 bases from J, leaving 15 bases between. The CDR3 consists of 11 residues. From germline, CDR1 is MNHNS and CDR2 SASEGT. CDR3 amino acids: CASGRDLTAFF. DNA for the CDR3: TGTGCCAGCGGGAGGGATCTTACGGCTTTCTTT.

The genes are TRBV5-1 and TRBJ2-5; no firm D call. Germline V lookup: CDR1 SGHRS, CDR2 YFSETQ. The V end was cut by 1 base, the J end by 0 bases, with 7 bases between. The CDR3 contains 14 residues. DNA for the CDR3: TGCGCCAGCAGCTTGCTAACAGACCAAGAGACCCAGTACTTC. It specifies CASSLLTDQETQYF.